One and the same sample provided the 30 T cell receptor beta chains below, sequenced in a study of T cell repertoires in cytomegalovirus infection. Using its own MiXCR run on the reads, TCRdb lists one record per CDR3 protein. The sample lists roughly 200,000 distinct CDR3 sequences; approximately 40% were seen once. Their antigens remain unidentified. The material sequenced was CD8+ T cells from cultured PBMCs, taken from culture after CMV antigen stimulation. The receptors originated from a human donor in good health (CMV status not recorded). Some clones in this sample may be carry-over from other donors' samples.

The chain uses TRBV30 and TRBJ2-3; 15 nucleotides agree with TRBD2. The ends lost 2 bases at V and 6 bases at J; junction bases unmatched: 3. CDR3 length equals 15 residues. The germline CDR1 and CDR2 sequences are GTSNPN and SVGIG (reference sequence). CDR3 protein: CAWSSGTSGRDTQYF. CDR3 DNA sequence: TGTGCCTGGAGTTCTGGGACTAGCGGGAGGGATACGCAGTATTTT.

This clonotype was counted only a few times. The chain carries TRBV6-1 and TRBJ2-7; D is perhaps TRBD2 (5 bases). Trimming cost V 2 bases and J 3 bases, with 20 bases left between them. The CDR3 runs 17 residues. Germline lookup yields CDR1 MNHNS and CDR2 SASEGT. CDR3 bases: TGTGCCAGCAGTGAATCGAGCGGCGTAACTAAGAACTACGAGCAGTACTTC. The encoded protein is CASSESSGVTKNYEQYF.

This chain connects TRBV7-6 to TRBJ2-5; D might be TRBD2 (6 bases). This CDR3 has 15 residues. CDR1 and CDR2 (germline): SGHVS, FNYEAQ. V dropped 3 bases and J dropped 4 bases, with 15 bases sitting between them. The CDR3 coding sequence is TGTGCCAGCAGCTTTAGGAGGGGCCACCGAGAGACCCAGTACTTC. Protein: CASSFRRGHRETQYF. Based on the CDR3 plus reference TRBV7-6 and TRBJ2-5, the full variable domain is GAGVSQSPRYKVTKRGQDVALRCDPISGHVSLYWYRQALGQGPEFLTYFNYEAQQDKSGLPNDRFSAERPEGSISTLTIQRTEQRDSAMYRCASSFRRGHRETQYFGPGTRLLVL.

The sample holds a few counts of this clonotype. The chain uses TRBV5-4 and TRBJ2-7; a weak D match, TRBD2 (5 bases). There are 15 residues in the CDR3. Germline V CDR1 and CDR2: SGHNT, YYREEE (reference sequence). V was clipped by 2 bases and J by 0 bases, with 12 bases between them. CDR3 nucleotide sequence: TGTGCCAGCAGCTTACCGGGGTTGAGCTCCTACGAGCAGTACTTC. Its translation: CASSLPGLSSYEQYF.

In this sample, this clonotype turned up many times. The CDR3 reads CASSSSAGTFHEQYF. The DNA of the CDR3 is TGTGCCAGCAGCTCCTCTGCGGGGACCTTCCACGAGCAGTACTTC. The J gene is TRBJ2-7, the V gene TRBV7-9; D possibly corresponds to TRBD2 (6 bases). Germline values: CDR1 SEHNR, CDR2 FQNEAQ (reference sequence). Trimming cost V 4 bases and J 5 bases, with 18 bases left between them. The CDR3 contains 15 residues. Filled out from reference TRBV7-9 and TRBJ2-7, the complete variable domain reads DTGVSQNPRHKITKRGQNVTFRCDPISEHNRLYWYRQTLGQGPEFLTYFQNEAQLEKSRLLSDRFSAERPKGSFSTLEIQRTEQGDSAMYLCASSSSAGTFHEQYFGPGTRLTVT.

With regard to this clonotype: A clone one base away is much larger, so this may be a read error. This sequence joins TRBV7-8 and TRBJ2-3; TRBD2 is a possible D gene (5 bases). The CDR3 totals 15 residues. The germline V gene has CDR1 SGHVS and CDR2 FQNEAQ. In DNA, the CDR3 is TGTGGCAGCAGCTTAGCGTCCTCTTCCACAGATACGCAGTATTTT. As protein: CGSSLASSSTDTQYF.

The chain combines TRBV5-1 with TRBJ1-1, with D tentatively TRBD1 (5 bases). V was trimmed by 0 bases and J by 6 bases, leaving 9 bases between them. The CDR3 runs to 13 residues. Germline V CDR1 and CDR2: SGHRS, YFSETQ. The CDR3 DNA is TGCGCCAGCAGCTTGGAGGCACAGGCTGAAGCTTTCTTT. Translation: CASSLEAQAEAFF.

This clonotype came up a few times. The chain recombines TRBV20-1 with TRBJ2-1; D may be TRBD2 (6 bases). The CDR3 runs 15 residues. Trimming cost V 3 bases and J 7 bases, with 19 bases left between them. The germline CDR1 and CDR2 sequences are DFQATT and SNEGSKA (reference sequence). CDR3 bases: TGCAGTGCTAGGGAGAAGAGACTAGTTTCTAATGAGCAGTTCTTC. Amino acids: CSAREKRLVSNEQFF.

The chain has TRBV2 and TRBJ2-5; D possibly uses TRBD1 or TRBD2 (5 bases each). Trimming shortened V by 5 bases and J by 2 bases, and 15 bases separated the two germline ends. This CDR3 has 15 amino acids. Germline V gene sequence: CDR1 SNHLY, CDR2 FYNNEI. CDR3 residues: CASSRSRDGQETQYF. For the CDR3, the DNA is TGTGCCAGCAGTCGTTCAAGGGACGGGCAAGAGACCCAGTACTTC.

This sequence joins TRBV7-6 and TRBJ2-1; D might be TRBD1 or TRBD2, each matching 5 bases. Germline CDR1 SGHVS, CDR2 FNYEAQ. CDR3 size: 13 residues. V was clipped by 1 base and J by 9 bases, with 10 bases between them. CDR3 protein: CASSLGEGSEQFF. CDR3 bases: TGTGCCAGCAGCTTAGGTGAGGGGAGTGAGCAGTTCTTC. Based on the CDR3 plus reference TRBV7-6 and TRBJ2-1, the full variable domain is GAGVSQSPRYKVTKRGQDVALRCDPISGHVSLYWYRQALGQGPEFLTYFNYEAQQDKSGLPNDRFSAERPEGSISTLTIQRTEQRDSAMYRCASSLGEGSEQFFGPGTRLTVL.

In this sample, this clonotype turned up a few times. This chain links TRBV5-1 with TRBJ2-1, with TRBD2 identical over 8 bases. The germline V gene encodes CDR1 SGHRS and CDR2 YFSETQ. Losses at the gene ends were 0 bases for V and 8 bases for J; bases not matched to a gene: 7. This CDR3 comprises 15 residues. The CDR3 reads CASSLAGGPNYEQFF. The CDR3 DNA is TGCGCCAGCAGCTTGGCGGGAGGGCCGAATTATGAGCAGTTCTTC.

This chain connects TRBV7-2 to TRBJ2-7; 8 bases match TRBD2. CDR1 SGHTA and CDR2 FQGNSA come from the germline V gene. The CDR3 covers 14 residues. J gave up 1 base and V 2 bases, and 1 base lay outside the gene matches. The CDR3: CASSLREGSYEQYF. The CDR3, as DNA: TGTGCCAGCAGCTTACGGGAGGGGTCCTACGAGCAGTACTTC.

This sequence joins TRBV29-1 and TRBJ1-1; D is ambiguous. V lost 1 base and J lost 0, with 6 bases in between. Germline loops: CDR1 SQVTM, CDR2 ANQGSEA. The CDR3 contains 13 residues. The CDR3 DNA is TGCAGCGTTGAAGGACTCGTGAACACTGAAGCTTTCTTT. This translates into CSVEGLVNTEAFF.

This rearrangement joins TRBV20-1 to TRBJ2-1; D is unresolved. CDR3 length equals 10 residues. V shed 6 bases and J shed 10 bases, with 10 bases lying between them. Germline CDR1 and CDR2: DFQATT and SNEGSKA (reference sequence). CDR3 in DNA: TGCAGTGCCCTGCTGGACGAGCAGTTCTTC. Translation: CSALLDEQFF.

This chain joins TRBV7-8 and TRBJ2-2, with 10 bases aligning to TRBD2. V shed 4 bases, J shed 5 bases, and the junction held 7 bases outside the gene matches. Germline CDR1 SGHVS, CDR2 FQNEAQ. The CDR3 sequence is 16 residues long. In DNA form, the CDR3 reads TGTGCCAGCAGCTCCGGACTAGCGGCCAATACCGGGGAGCTGTTTTTT. Translated, it gives CASSSGLAANTGELFF. Using reference TRBV7-8 and TRBJ2-2 for the parts outside the CDR3, the full variable domain is GAGVSQSPRYKVAKRGQDVALRCDPISGHVSLFWYQQALGQGPEFLTYFQNEAQLDKSGLPSDRFFAERPEGSVSTLKIQRTQQEDSAVYLCASSSGLAANTGELFFGEGSRLTVL.

The V and J genes are TRBV7-8 and TRBJ1-4; weak D call: TRBD1 (5 bases). The germline CDR1 and CDR2 sequences are SGHVS and FQNEAQ. This CDR3 spans 15 amino acids. Trimming cost V 3 bases and J 12 bases, with 20 bases left between them. This CDR3 reads CASSLLGSPGGELFF. The CDR3 DNA sequence: TGTGCCAGCAGCTTGCTCGGGAGTCCGGGAGGGGAACTGTTTTTT.

CDR3 coding DNA: TGCAGTGTTCCCGGACAGGGTGCATACGAGCAGTACTTC. This codes for CSVPGQGAYEQYF. The rearrangement joins TRBV20-1 to TRBJ2-7; 8 bases line up with TRBD1. The J segment lost 4 bases and the V segment lost 7 bases, leaving 9 bases of the junction unmatched. Germline CDR1 reads DFQATT; CDR2 reads SNEGSKA (reference sequence). This CDR3 is 13 amino acids long.

The chain carries TRBV6-1 and TRBJ1-5; 7 bases match TRBD1. Germline V gene data show CDR1 as MNHNS and CDR2 as SASEGT. J was trimmed by 2 bases and V by 2 bases; bases with no gene match: 12. The CDR3 runs to 18 residues. CDR3 DNA sequence: TGTGCCAGCAGTGAAAAAGGGGGTGTCGACAGGGGCAATCAGCCCCAGCATTTT. Translation gives CASSEKGGVDRGNQPQHF.

This sequence joins TRBV6-4 and TRBJ2-1; D may be TRBD1 (6 bases). This CDR3 is built from 16 residues. The germline V gene encodes CDR1 MRHNA and CDR2 SNTAGT. Trimming took 0 bases from V and 1 from J, leaving 10 bases between them. The CDR3 DNA sequence: TGTGCCAGCAGTGACTCGAAAGGGGGTTCCTACAATGAGCAGTTCTTC. Its translation is CASSDSKGGSYNEQFF.

The gene calls are TRBV4-2 and TRBJ2-7, with TRBD2 identical over 9 bases. Germline V lookup: CDR1 LGHNA, CDR2 YNFKEQ. Trimming removed 3 bases from V and 4 bases from J; junction bases left unmatched: 7. The CDR3 consists of 15 residues. Here the CDR3 reads CASSHFSGSEYEQYF. CDR3 nucleotide sequence: TGTGCCAGCAGCCACTTTAGCGGGAGTGAGTACGAGCAGTACTTC.

The chain has TRBV5-1 and TRBJ2-7; TRBD2 might be the D (5 bases). The V gene lost 4 bases and the J gene lost 2 bases, with 10 bases spanning the gap. CDR3 length: 13 amino acids. The germline V gene encodes CDR1 SGHRS and CDR2 YFSETQ. The CDR3 here is CASSRTRTYEQYF. The CDR3 DNA reads TGCGCCAGCAGCCGTACTAGAACCTACGAGCAGTACTTC.

The chain couples TRBV20-1 to TRBJ2-7; unclear D gene. The CDR3 is 13 residues long. CDR1 is DFQATT, CDR2 SNEGSKA, per germline (reference sequence). V was clipped by 0 bases and J by 5 bases, with 11 bases between them. This CDR3 is CSARDSSGDEQYF. Written as DNA, the CDR3 is TGCAGTGCTAGAGATTCATCGGGCGACGAGCAGTACTTC.

This sequence joins TRBV28 and TRBJ2-1, with D possibly TRBD2 on 5 matching bases. Germline CDR1 is MDHEN and CDR2 is SYDVKM. The ends were cut back, 3 bases at V and 3 bases at J, with 12 bases in the middle. The CDR3 runs 15 residues. The CDR3 bases are TGTGCCAGCAGTTTTGCCAGCGGAGGCTACAATGAGCAGTTCTTC. Residues: CASSFASGGYNEQFF.

This clonotype showed up many times. The genes are TRBV11-1 and TRBJ2-1; the D gene is possibly TRBD2 (6 bases). The V end was cut by 5 bases, the J end by 4 bases, with 18 bases between. This CDR3 spans 16 amino acids. Germline V gene lookup returns CDR1 SGHAT and CDR2 FQDESV (reference sequence). CDR3 DNA: TGTGCCAGCAGCCCAGTTCCGGGGGTTACGTACAATGAGCAGTTCTTC. Translating it yields CASSPVPGVTYNEQFF.

This clonotype was counted a few times. The chain employs TRBV7-3 and TRBJ1-1; no definite D call. Germline V lookup: CDR1 SGHTA, CDR2 FQGTGA. V dropped 6 bases and J dropped 1 base, with 12 bases sitting between them. The CDR3 covers 14 residues. CDR3: CASRWAHQNTEAFF. Here the CDR3 DNA reads TGTGCCAGCAGGTGGGCACACCAGAACACTGAAGCTTTCTTT.

V is TRBV7-4 and J is TRBJ1-5; D is unresolved. The CDR3 is 12 residues long. Germline assignment: CDR1 SGHVT and CDR2 SQSDAQ. V was trimmed by 3 bases and J by 6 bases, leaving 6 bases between them. CDR3 amino acids: CASSFWCQPQHF. The DNA of the CDR3 is TGTGCCAGCAGCTTTTGGTGTCAGCCCCAGCATTTT.

The rearrangement uses TRBV11-2 and TRBJ1-5; possibly TRBD1 for D (5 bases). This CDR3 spans 15 amino acids. Between the trimmed V and J ends, which lost 3 bases and 7 bases, there was a span of 16 bases. Germline loops: CDR1 SGHAT, CDR2 FQNNGV. CDR3 in amino acids: CASSLTSDWDQPQHF. The DNA of the CDR3 is TGTGCCAGCAGCTTGACCTCGGACTGGGACCAGCCCCAGCATTTT.

The V and J genes are TRBV6-6 and TRBJ1-2; D might be TRBD1 (6 bases). V lost 6 bases and J 2 bases, leaving 19 bases between the germline ends. This CDR3 contains 16 residues. CDR1 is MNHNY and CDR2 is SVGAGI in the germline V gene (reference sequence). CDR3 sequence reads: CASSSGRGAPNYGYTF. In nucleotides, the CDR3 is TGTGCCAGCAGCTCGGGGAGGGGGGCCCCCAACTATGGCTACACCTTC.

V is TRBV2 and J is TRBJ2-7; 11 bases match TRBD2. Germline CDR1 is SNHLY and CDR2 is FYNNEI. CDR3 length: 15 residues. CDR3 DNA: TGTGCGATGACTAGCGGGGTCTCTCGGGCCTACGAGCAGTACTTC. Its translation: CAMTSGVSRAYEQYF.

This clonotype was seen a single time. V is TRBV6-5 and J is TRBJ2-3, with a possible D match to TRBD2 (6 bases). Per germline, CDR1 MNHEY and CDR2 SVGAGI. This CDR3 spans 15 amino acids. Trimming took 8 bases from V and 2 from J, leaving 17 bases between them. The CDR3 DNA follows: TGTGCCAGCCTTCCGGCCGGGGGATACACAGATACGCAGTATTTT. It yields the protein CASLPAGGYTDTQYF.